This TCR beta chain emerged from a study of blood T cell repertoires in COVID-19. The overall study: Acute and convalescent COVID-19 specimens originated in the United States, Italy and Spain. In each case, the material was cDNA or gDNA derived from T cells, B-cell-depleted T cells, or PBMCs.

V was pared by 2 bases and J by 4 bases, with 12 bases between. Germline lookup yields CDR1 PRHDT and CDR2 FYEKMQ (reference sequence). The CDR3 is 14 amino acids. Enrolled through a virtual design, the participants were between 18 and 89 years of age and came from some 26 US areas. Participant reports of clinical history set cohort assignment. Profiled with immunoSEQ multiplex PCR; TCRdb holds only in-frame clones, not every one. The data hold about 200,000 clones, with 86% observed a single time. Source material: PBMCs or T cells enriched from blood (not recorded which). The TCR sequence derives from a middle-aged woman in a cohort exposed to, infected with or recovered from COVID-19 (not recorded which). The chain joins TRBV13 to TRBJ2-7, with D possibly matching TRBD1 (5 bases). CDR3 region: CASSLKLGPYEQYF. CDR3 nucleotide sequence: TGTGCCAGCAGCTTAAAGTTGGGGCCTTACGAGCAGTACTTC.